This is a list of T cell receptor beta chains from one sample in a study of blood T cells in healthy people across ages. TCRdb passed the 5' RACE reads through MiXCR, listing each CDR3 protein once. The sample has 660,000 or so distinct CDR3 sequences; approximately 59% are singletons. Sequenced material: blood. Source of these receptors: a man aged 55-75 years in good health. CDR3s include the opening cysteine and the closing phenylalanine or tryptophan. D genes are given only for firm matches. Clone size is given for some rows only: seen once, a few or many times, or a class if the clone is expanded.

TRBJ2-5 | TRBD2 | TRBV7-2 | . | TGTGCCAGCAGTTTCTCTTCAGCGGGGAATGGGGAGACCCAGTACTTC | CASSFSSAGNGETQYF
TRBJ2-1 | TRBD2 | TRBV10-3 | few | TGTGCCATCAGTGATGGTCTAGCGGGGGGGCCAGCCTACAATGAGCAGTTCTTC | CAISDGLAGGPAYNEQFF
TRBJ1-1 | . | TRBV10-3 | . | TGTGCCATCACACCGGGGGCAGGAACTGAAGCTTTCTTT | CAITPGAGTEAFF
TRBJ2-7 | TRBD2 | TRBV11-2 | . | TGTGCCAGCAGCTTATTCCTAGCGGGGGACGAGCAGTACTTC | CASSLFLAGDEQYF
TRBJ2-7 | . | TRBV29-1 | . | TGCAGCGTTGGTCCAGACACCTACGAGCAGTACTTC | CSVGPDTYEQYF
TRBJ2-2 | . | TRBV6-4 | . | TGTGCCAGCCGGGAACAGGGCGGGCCCACCGGGGAGCTGTTTTTT | CASREQGGPTGELFF
TRBJ2-1 | TRBD2 | TRBV2 | few | TGTGCCAGCAGTCTCGGGGGGGCCTCAATCATTGAGCAGTTCTTC | CASSLGGASIIEQFF
TRBJ2-3 | . | TRBV4-1 | . | TGCGCCAGCAGCCAAGTAATAGTGGATACGCAGTATTTT | CASSQVIVDTQYF
TRBJ2-7 | . | TRBV29-1 | many | TGCAGCGTGGACATAGCCTACGAGCAGTACTTC | CSVDIAYEQYF
TRBJ1-2 | TRBD1 | TRBV29-1 | . | TGCAGCGATACACAGGGGGCGGGAGGCTACACCTTC | CSDTQGAGGYTF
TRBJ2-7 | . | TRBV12-3/TRBV12-4 | . | TGTGCCAGCAGTTTAGCAGGTGCGGGTGGGCCTTACGAGCAGTACTTC | CASSLAGAGGPYEQYF
TRBJ1-4 | . | TRBV4-1 | . | TGCGCCAGCAGCCTCCAGGCCCCCCATCAAAAACTGTTTTTT | CASSLQAPHQKLFF
TRBJ1-2 | . | TRBV3-1 | once | TGTGCCAGCAGCCGGGCCTCCGGGCTGGTGGGTTATGGCTACACCTTC | CASSRASGLVGYGYTF
TRBJ1-6 | . | TRBV27 | . | TGTGCCAGCACCCGATGGAGCTCCTATAATTCACCCCTCCACTTT | CASTRWSSYNSPLHF
TRBJ2-1 | . | TRBV4-2 | few | TGTGCCAGCAGCCAAGAAGTCGCTGGGGTGGCCTACAATGAGCAGTTCTTC | CASSQEVAGVAYNEQFF
TRBJ2-1 | . | TRBV20-1 | . | TGCAGCACCTATACCGGGAGTACCAATGAGCAGTTCTTC | CSTYTGSTNEQFF
TRBJ1-2 | . | TRBV18 | . | TGTGCCAGCTCACTGGGGGCAGGACAAGGAGGGTATGGCTACACCTTC | CASSLGAGQGGYGYTF